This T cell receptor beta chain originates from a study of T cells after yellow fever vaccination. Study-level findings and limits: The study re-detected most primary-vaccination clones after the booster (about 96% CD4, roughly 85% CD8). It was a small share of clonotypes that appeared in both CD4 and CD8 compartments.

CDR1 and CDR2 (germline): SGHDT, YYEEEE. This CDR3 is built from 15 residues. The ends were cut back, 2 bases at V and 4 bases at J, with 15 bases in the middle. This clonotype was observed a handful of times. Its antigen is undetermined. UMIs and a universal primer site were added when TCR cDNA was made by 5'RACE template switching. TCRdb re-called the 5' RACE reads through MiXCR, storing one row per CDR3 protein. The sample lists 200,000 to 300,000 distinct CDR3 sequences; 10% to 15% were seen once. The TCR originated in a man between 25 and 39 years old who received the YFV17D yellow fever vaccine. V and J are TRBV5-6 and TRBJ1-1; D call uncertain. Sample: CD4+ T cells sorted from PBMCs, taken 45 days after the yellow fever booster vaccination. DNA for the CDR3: TGTGCCAGCAGCTTTAGCGGCGCGGGTACCACTGAAGCTTTCTTT. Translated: CASSFSGAGTTEAFF.